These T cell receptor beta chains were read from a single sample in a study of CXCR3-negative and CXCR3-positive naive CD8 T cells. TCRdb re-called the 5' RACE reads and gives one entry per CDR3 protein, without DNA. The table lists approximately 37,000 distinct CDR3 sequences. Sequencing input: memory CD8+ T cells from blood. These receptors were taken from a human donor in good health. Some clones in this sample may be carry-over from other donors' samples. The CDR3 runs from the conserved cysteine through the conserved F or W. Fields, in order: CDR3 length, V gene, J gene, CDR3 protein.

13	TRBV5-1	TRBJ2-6	CASTPGGANVLTF
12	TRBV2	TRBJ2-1	CASTGLYNEQFF
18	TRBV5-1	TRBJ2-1	CASSLGVPLAGVYNEQFF
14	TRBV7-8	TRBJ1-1	CASSLGTGRTEAFF
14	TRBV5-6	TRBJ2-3	CASSFLGSTDTQYF
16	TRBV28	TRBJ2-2	CASSLWGAPNTGELFF
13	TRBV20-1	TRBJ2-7	CSALGYDSYEQYF
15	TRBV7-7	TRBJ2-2	CASSSDLREAGELFF
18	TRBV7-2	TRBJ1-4	CASSFHDRGTTTNEKLFF
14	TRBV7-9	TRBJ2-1	CASIHGTSEWEQFF
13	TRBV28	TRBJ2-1	CASSFNRGYEQFF
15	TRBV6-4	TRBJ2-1	CASSSLDGVNNEQFF
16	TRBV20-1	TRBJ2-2	CSARNGWGPTTGELFF
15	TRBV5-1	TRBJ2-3	CASSFQAGATDTQYF
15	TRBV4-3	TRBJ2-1	CASSRDVLTYNEQFF
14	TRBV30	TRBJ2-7	CAWTARGSVYEQYF
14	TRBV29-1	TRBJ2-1	CSVGGGTSGNEQFF
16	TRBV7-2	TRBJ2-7	CASSPPTSGLNYEQYF
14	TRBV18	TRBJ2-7	CASSSPGASYEQYF
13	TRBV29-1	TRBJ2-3	CSVEAGSPDTQYF
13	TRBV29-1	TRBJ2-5	CSVLAGRAETQYF
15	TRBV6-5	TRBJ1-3	CASSYDVDSGNTIYF
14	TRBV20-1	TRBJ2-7	CSASSGGDSYEQYF
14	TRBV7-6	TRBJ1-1	CASSLSGPNTEAFF
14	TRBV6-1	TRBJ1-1	CASSVYLGSTEAFF
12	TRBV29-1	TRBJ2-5	CSAWEVQETQYF
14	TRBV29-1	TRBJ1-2	CSVDWMGTADGYTF
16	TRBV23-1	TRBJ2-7	CASSQYGQGSTYEQYF
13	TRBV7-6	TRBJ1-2	CASSIGQSYGYTF
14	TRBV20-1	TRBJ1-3	CSAFTGNSGNTIYF
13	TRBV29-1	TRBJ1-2	CSVETTTIYGYTF
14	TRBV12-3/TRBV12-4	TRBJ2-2	CASSFVGNTGELFF
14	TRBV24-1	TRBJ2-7	CATSPRTGSYEQYF
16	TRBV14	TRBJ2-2	CASSPWGAWGTGELFF
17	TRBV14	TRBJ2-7	CASSQDGRGASSYEQYF
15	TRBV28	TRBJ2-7	CASSLSSGGHYEQYF
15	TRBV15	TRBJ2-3	CATGRATDSTDTQYF
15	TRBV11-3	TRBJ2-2	CASSSIRGLAGELFF
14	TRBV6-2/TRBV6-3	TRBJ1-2	CASSYAGNYYGYTF
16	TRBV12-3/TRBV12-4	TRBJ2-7	CASSSPWGQDSYEQYF
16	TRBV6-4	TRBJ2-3	CASSTGTEVDPDTQYF
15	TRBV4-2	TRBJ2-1	CASSQVSGGANEQFF
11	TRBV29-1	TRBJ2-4	CSVEDKNIQYF
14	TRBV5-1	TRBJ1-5	CASSLGTGDQPQHF
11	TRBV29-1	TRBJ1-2	CSARGLYGYTF
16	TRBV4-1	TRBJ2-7	CASSQDQGGSYYEQYF